Listed below are T cell receptor beta chains from one sample, sequenced in a study of cytomegalovirus exposure and HLA in healthy donors. Assay used: immunoSEQ multiplex PCR; TCRdb lists only in-frame clones, some missing. The repertoire table contains around 31,000 clones. The sequenced material came from PBMCs. These receptor sequences come from a female donor in good health and CMV-seronegative. The CDR3 runs from the conserved cysteine through the conserved F or W. D genes are given only for firm matches. Clone size, where shown, is once, few, many, or a class for clones that have expanded.

j_call | clone_size | v_call | d_call | cdr3_nt | cdr3_aa
TRBJ2-3 | . | TRBV10-3 | TRBD1 | TGTGCCATCAGTGGACAGGGATCAGATACGCAGTATTTT | CAISGQGSDTQYF
TRBJ2-2 | . | TRBV7-7 | . | TGTGCTAGCAGCCGACAGAGGAACACCGGGGAGCTGTTTTTT | CASSRQRNTGELFF
TRBJ2-6 | . | TRBV7-3 | TRBD1 | TGTGCCAGCAGCTCCGCAGGGGGCGCATCCTTCTCTGGGGCCAACGTCCTGACTTTC | CASSSAGGASFSGANVLTF
TRBJ1-2 | . | TRBV29-1 | . | TGCAGCGTTGAACGTTCGCGGGGGTATGGCTACACCTTC | CSVERSRGYGYTF
TRBJ2-7 | . | TRBV19 | . | TGTGCCAGTAGCATCTATCTTGGACAGTACTACGAGCAGTACTTC | CASSIYLGQYYEQYF
TRBJ2-7 | . | TRBV25-1 | . | TGTGCCAGCAGTGCGGGGGTCTCTACCTACGAGCAGTACTTC | CASSAGVSTYEQYF
TRBJ1-1 | . | TRBV20-1 | TRBD1 | TGCAGTGCCAGACAGGGCCCTGAAGCTTTCTTT | CSARQGPEAFF
TRBJ2-7 | . | TRBV4-1 | . | TGCGCCAGCAGCCAAGAAGACAGGCACCACTACGAGCAGTACTTC | CASSQEDRHHYEQYF
TRBJ1-5 | . | TRBV7-4 | TRBD1 | TGTGCCAGCAGCTTAGCGGTCAGGACAGGGGGTAATAGCAATCAGCCCCAGCATTTT | CASSLAVRTGGNSNQPQHF
TRBJ2-3 | . | TRBV30 | . | TGTGCCTGGAGTGTGGTGCGGGATACGCAGTATTTT | CAWSVVRDTQYF
TRBJ2-7 | . | TRBV4-3 | TRBD2 | TGCGCCAGCAGCTTAACGGGACTAGCGGCTCTCGAGCAGTACTTC | CASSLTGLAALEQYF
TRBJ2-6 | . | TRBV7-9 | . | TGTGCCAGCGAGAGCTCTGGGGCCAACGTCCTGACTTTC | CASESSGANVLTF
TRBJ1-1 | . | TRBV6-5 | TRBD1 | TGTGCCAGCAGCCTACAGGGGGCGAGCACTGAAGCTTTCTTT | CASSLQGASTEAFF
TRBJ1-2 | . | TRBV27 | . | TGTGCCAGCCTCCCAACCCTCACCAGGGCCGACTATGGCTACACCTTC | CASLPTLTRADYGYTF
TRBJ2-5 | . | TRBV9 | TRBD1 | TGTGCCAGCAGCGTAGCCCCCGGACAGGGAGAGACCCAGTACTTC | CASSVAPGQGETQYF
TRBJ1-3 | . | TRBV30 | TRBD1 | TGTGCCTGGATTCCGACAGGGGCGAGGGGAAACACCATATATTTT | CAWIPTGARGNTIYF
TRBJ2-2 | . | TRBV18 | . | TGTGCCAGCTCACCACCAGTAGGGGGTGCGAACACCGGGGAGCTGTTTTTT | CASSPPVGGANTGELFF
TRBJ2-1 | . | TRBV29-1 | TRBD1 | TGCAGCGTTGAAGACCCGGGACAGGGCGCCAATGAGCAGTTCTTC | CSVEDPGQGANEQFF
TRBJ2-1 | medium-sized | TRBV6-4 | TRBD1 | TGTGCCAGCAGTGACTCGGGACAGGGTCAGCAGTTCTTC | CASSDSGQGQQFF
TRBJ2-7 | . | TRBV7-2 | . | TGTGCCAGCAGCTTAGGGGGCCTGGGGGGATACGAGCAGTACTTC | CASSLGGLGGYEQYF
TRBJ1-3 | . | TRBV13 | . | TGTGCCAGCAGCTTAGGTCAGGGAAACACCATATATTTT | CASSLGQGNTIYF
TRBJ2-3 | . | TRBV6-1 | TRBD2 | TGTGCCAGCAGTGAAGCCAGCGGGGGGGCTGCGGGAGATACGCAGTATTTT | CASSEASGGAAGDTQYF
TRBJ2-1 | . | TRBV4-3 | TRBD1 | TGCGCCAGCAGCCAGGCAGGGGGCGCGACCTACAATGAGCAGTTCTTC | CASSQAGGATYNEQFF
TRBJ1-1 | . | TRBV5-1 | TRBD1 | TGCGCCAGCAGCGACCAGGGGGCAGCGAACACTGAAGCTTTCTTT | CASSDQGAANTEAFF
TRBJ2-2 | . | TRBV18 | . | TGTGCCAGCTCAGGCGGGGGCAACACCGGGGAGCTGTTTTTT | CASSGGGNTGELFF
TRBJ1-2 | . | TRBV6-5 | TRBD1 | TGTGCCAGCAGTGGGCGACAGGGAGCCTATGGCTACACCTTC | CASSGRQGAYGYTF
TRBJ2-7 | . | TRBV18 | . | TGTGCCAGCTCACCTCGGGACACCCGAACCTACGAGCAGTACTTC | CASSPRDTRTYEQYF
TRBJ1-6 | . | TRBV28 | TRBD1 | TGTGCCAGCAGTCCAGGGACAGGGGGTTCACCCCTCCACTTT | CASSPGTGGSPLHF
TRBJ2-2 | . | TRBV7-3 | . | TGTGCCAGCAGCCCCGGCGGGACGAACACCGGGGAGCTGTTTTTT | CASSPGGTNTGELFF
TRBJ2-7 | . | TRBV6-6 | TRBD1 | TGTGCCAGCAGAACAGGGGGCTTGTACGAGCAGTACTTC | CASRTGGLYEQYF
TRBJ2-3 | . | TRBV6-4 | . | TGTGCCAGCAGTGGTGCTCCGGGAAGCACAGATACGCAGTATTTT | CASSGAPGSTDTQYF
TRBJ2-1 | . | TRBV19 | TRBD2 | TGTGCCAGTAGTATAGATCGGAGGTCGGGGGGAGACAATGAGCAGTTCTTC | CASSIDRRSGGDNEQFF
TRBJ2-7 | . | TRBV9 | . | TGTGCCAGCAGCCCCAGCTCCTACGAGCAGTACTTC | CASSPSSYEQYF
TRBJ2-5 | . | TRBV29-1 | . | TGCAGCGTTGAAGTGTGGCAGTCCGAGGAGCAGTACTTC | CSVEVWQSEEQYF
TRBJ2-5 | . | TRBV7-3 | TRBD2 | TGTGCCAGCAGCCTTAGCGGGGCAGGGGAGACCCAGTACTTC | CASSLSGAGETQYF
TRBJ2-1 | . | TRBV7-3 | TRBD1 | TGTGCCAGCAGCTCCGACAGGGGTTACAATGAGCAGTTCTTC | CASSSDRGYNEQFF
TRBJ2-3 | . | TRBV5-1 | TRBD2 | TGCGCCAGCAGCTTGCTAGCGGGGGGGCCGGGAGATACGCAGTATTTT | CASSLLAGGPGDTQYF
TRBJ1-1 | . | TRBV6-4 | . | TGTGCCAGCAGTCAGGACGACAGGAGAAACACTGAAGCTTTCTTT | CASSQDDRRNTEAFF
TRBJ1-4 | . | TRBV5-6 | . | TGTGCCAGCAGCTACCGACAGGCCACATACGAAAAACTGTTTTTT | CASSYRQATYEKLFF
TRBJ1-2 | . | TRBV6-6 | TRBD1 | TGTGCCAGCAGTTACCCGACAGGGTCGGCTAACTATGGCTACACCTTC | CASSYPTGSANYGYTF
TRBJ2-3 | . | TRBV5-1 | . | TGCGCCAGCAGCTTGGGTCCTAGCGGCACAGATACGCAGTATTTT | CASSLGPSGTDTQYF
TRBJ1-3 | . | TRBV30 | . | TGTGCCTGGAGTACTGGGGGCGGTGGAAACACCATATATTTT | CAWSTGGGGNTIYF
TRBJ2-2 | . | TRBV14 | . | TGTGCCAGCAGCCCCCGAACCGGCGGGGAGCTGTTTTTT | CASSPRTGGELFF
TRBJ2-7 | . | TRBV9 | TRBD2 | TGTGCCAGCAGCACCCTTCCTGGGAGGGGCGAGCAGTACTTC | CASSTLPGRGEQYF